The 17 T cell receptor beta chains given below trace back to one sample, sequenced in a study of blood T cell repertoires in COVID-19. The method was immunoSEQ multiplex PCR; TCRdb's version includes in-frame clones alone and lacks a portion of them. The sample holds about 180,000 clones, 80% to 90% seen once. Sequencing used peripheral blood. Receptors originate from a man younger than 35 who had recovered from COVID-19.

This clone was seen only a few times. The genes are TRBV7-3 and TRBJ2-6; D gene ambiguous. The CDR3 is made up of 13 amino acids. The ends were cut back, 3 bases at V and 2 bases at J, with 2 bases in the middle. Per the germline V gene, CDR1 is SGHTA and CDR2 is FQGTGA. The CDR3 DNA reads TGTGCCAGCAGCTTCGCTGGGGCCAACGTCCTGACTTTC. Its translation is CASSFAGANVLTF.

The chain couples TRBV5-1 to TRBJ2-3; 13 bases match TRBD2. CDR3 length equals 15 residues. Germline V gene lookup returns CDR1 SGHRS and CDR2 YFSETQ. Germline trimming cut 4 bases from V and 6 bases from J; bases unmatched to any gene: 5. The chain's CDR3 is CASSTSGRGQDTQYF. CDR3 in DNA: TGCGCCAGCAGCACTAGCGGGAGGGGCCAGGATACGCAGTATTTT.

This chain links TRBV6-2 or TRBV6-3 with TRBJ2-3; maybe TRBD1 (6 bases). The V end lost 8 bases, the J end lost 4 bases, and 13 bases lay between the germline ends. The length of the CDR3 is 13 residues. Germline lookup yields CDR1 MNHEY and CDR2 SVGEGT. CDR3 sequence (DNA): TGTGCCAGCCGCCTACAGGGCCCAGATACGCAGTATTTT. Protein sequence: CASRLQGPDTQYF.

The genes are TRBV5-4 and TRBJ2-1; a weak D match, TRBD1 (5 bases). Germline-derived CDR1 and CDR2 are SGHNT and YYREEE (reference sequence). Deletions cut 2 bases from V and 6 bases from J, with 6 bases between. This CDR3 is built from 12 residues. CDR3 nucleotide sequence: TGTGCCAGCAGCTTTACAGGCAATGAGCAGTTCTTC. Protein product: CASSFTGNEQFF.

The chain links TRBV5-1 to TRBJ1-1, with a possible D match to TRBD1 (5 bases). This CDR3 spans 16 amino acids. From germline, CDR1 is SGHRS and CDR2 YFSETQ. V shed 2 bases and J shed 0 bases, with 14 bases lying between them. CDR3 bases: TGCGCCAGCAGCTTTTGGACCGGGACTGTGAACACTGAAGCTTTCTTT. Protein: CASSFWTGTVNTEAFF.

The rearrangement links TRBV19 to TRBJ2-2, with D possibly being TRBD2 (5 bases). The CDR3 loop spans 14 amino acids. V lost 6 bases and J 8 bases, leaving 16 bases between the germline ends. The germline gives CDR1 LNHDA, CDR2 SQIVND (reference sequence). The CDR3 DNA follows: TGTGCCAGTAGGCGCGGGCAGTCGGATGGGGAGCTGTTTTTT. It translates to CASRRGQSDGELFF.

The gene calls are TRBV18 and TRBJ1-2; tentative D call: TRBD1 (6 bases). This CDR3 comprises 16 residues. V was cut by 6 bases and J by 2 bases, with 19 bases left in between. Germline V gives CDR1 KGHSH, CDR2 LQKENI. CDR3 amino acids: CASSTSLQGQNYGYTF. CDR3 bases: TGTGCCAGCTCCACCTCCCTCCAGGGGCAAAACTATGGCTACACCTTC.

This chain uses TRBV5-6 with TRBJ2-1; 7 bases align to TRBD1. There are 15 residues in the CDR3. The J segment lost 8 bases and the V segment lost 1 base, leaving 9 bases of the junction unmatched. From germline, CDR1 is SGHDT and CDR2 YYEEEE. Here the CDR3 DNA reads TGTGCCAGCAGCTTGTGGGCTTCAGGGGGACATGAGCAGTTCTTC. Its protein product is CASSLWASGGHEQFF.

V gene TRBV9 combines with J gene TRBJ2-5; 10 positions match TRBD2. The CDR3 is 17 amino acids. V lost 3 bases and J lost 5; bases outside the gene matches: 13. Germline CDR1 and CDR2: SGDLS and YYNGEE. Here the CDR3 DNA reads TGTGCCAGCAGCGGAGGCCGGCGGAGCGGGAGGGGGGAGACCCAGTACTTC. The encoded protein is CASSGGRRSGRGETQYF.

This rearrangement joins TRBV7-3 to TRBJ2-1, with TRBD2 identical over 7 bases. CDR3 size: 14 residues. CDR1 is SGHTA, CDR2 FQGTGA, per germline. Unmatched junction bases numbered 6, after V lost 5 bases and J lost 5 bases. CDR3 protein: CASSRDYSNNEQFF. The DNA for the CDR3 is TGTGCCAGCAGCCGGGACTACTCAAACAATGAGCAGTTCTTC.

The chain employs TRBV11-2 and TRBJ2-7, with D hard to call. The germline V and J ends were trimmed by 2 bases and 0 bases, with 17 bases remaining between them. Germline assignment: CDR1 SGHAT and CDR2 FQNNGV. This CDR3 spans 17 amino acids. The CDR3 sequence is CASSLSRNPYSSYEQYF. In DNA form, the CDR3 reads TGTGCCAGCAGCTTAAGTCGGAACCCGTACAGCTCCTACGAGCAGTACTTC.

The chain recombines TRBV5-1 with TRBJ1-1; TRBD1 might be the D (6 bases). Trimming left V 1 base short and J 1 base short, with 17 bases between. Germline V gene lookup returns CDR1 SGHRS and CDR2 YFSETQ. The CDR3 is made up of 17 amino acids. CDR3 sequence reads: CASSLLSQGGGNTEAFF. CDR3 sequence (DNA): TGCGCCAGCAGCTTGTTATCACAGGGAGGGGGGAACACTGAAGCTTTCTTT.

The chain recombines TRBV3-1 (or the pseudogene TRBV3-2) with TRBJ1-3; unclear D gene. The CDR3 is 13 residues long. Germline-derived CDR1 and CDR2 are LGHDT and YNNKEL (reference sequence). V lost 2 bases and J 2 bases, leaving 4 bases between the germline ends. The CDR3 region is CASSQSAGNTIYF. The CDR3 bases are TGTGCCAGCAGCCAAAGCGCTGGAAACACCATATATTTT.

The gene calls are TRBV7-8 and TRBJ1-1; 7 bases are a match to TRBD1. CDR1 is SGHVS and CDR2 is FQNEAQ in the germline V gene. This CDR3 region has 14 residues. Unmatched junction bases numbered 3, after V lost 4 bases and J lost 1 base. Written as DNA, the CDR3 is TGTGCCAGCAGCTCGCACAGGGGGAACACTGAAGCTTTCTTT. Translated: CASSSHRGNTEAFF.

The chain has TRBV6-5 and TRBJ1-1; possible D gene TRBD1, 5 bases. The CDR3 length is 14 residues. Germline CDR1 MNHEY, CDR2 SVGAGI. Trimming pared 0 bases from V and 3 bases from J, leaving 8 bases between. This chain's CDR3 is CASSYSGGYTEAFF. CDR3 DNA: TGTGCCAGCAGTTACTCGGGGGGATACACTGAAGCTTTCTTT.

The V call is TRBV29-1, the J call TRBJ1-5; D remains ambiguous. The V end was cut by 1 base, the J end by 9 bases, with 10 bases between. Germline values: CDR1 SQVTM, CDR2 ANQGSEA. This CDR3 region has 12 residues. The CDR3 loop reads CSVEVPGTPQHF. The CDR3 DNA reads TGCAGCGTTGAAGTTCCGGGTACGCCCCAGCATTTT.

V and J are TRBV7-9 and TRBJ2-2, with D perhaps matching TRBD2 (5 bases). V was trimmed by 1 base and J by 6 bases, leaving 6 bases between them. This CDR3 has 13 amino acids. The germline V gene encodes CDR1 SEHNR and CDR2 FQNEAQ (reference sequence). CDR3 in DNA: TGTGCCAGCAGCTTAGACGGGGCCGGGGAGCTGTTTTTT. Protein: CASSLDGAGELFF.